This TCR beta chain emerged from a study of cytomegalovirus exposure and HLA in healthy donors. Overall study: Of 300 to 450 genotyped donors, around 84% clustered with self-reported Caucasian donors. General study results and limits: Reports showed the classifier diagnosing cytomegalovirus status with high specificity and sensitivity.

Of note for this clone: Its specificity is not known.

The V gene's germline CDR1 is KGHSY and CDR2 FQNENV. This CDR3 region has 14 residues. J lost 6 bases, V lost 4 bases, and 8 bases had no gene match. Use of 60 Vbeta and 13 Jbeta primers characterized the PCR. Sequencing used immunoSEQ multiplex PCR; TCRdb keeps in-frame clones, though not all of them. The sample yields more than 90,000 clones, roughly 77% seen once. Input material: PBMCs. The chain carries TRBV16 and TRBJ1-2; 7 bases align to TRBD1. This clonotype was sampled from a man aged 45-60 years in good health and CMV-seropositive. The CDR3, as DNA: TGTGCCAGCAGCCTGCGTGTAGGGGGCGATGGCTACACCTTC. This gives the protein CASSLRVGGDGYTF.